This T cell receptor (beta chain) was profiled in a study of cytomegalovirus exposure and HLA in healthy donors. Measured with immunoSEQ multiplex PCR; TCRdb has only the in-frame clones, and not every one. Of about 65,000 clones listed, around 92% are singletons. This CDR3 comprises 14 residues. V shed 5 bases and J shed 6 bases, with 14 bases lying between them. The germline V gene encodes CDR1 SGHNT and CDR2 YENEEA. J is TRBJ2-1 and V is TRBV11-3, with D uncertain. The clonotype comes from a woman aged 18 to 35 in good health and CMV-seronegative. The sequenced sample was PBMCs. The CDR3 loop reads CASSPSPRSNEQFF. As DNA, the CDR3 is TGTGCCAGCAGCCCCTCCCCCAGGTCCAATGAGCAGTTCTTC.